Presented here are 17 T cell receptor beta chains from one specimen sequenced in a study of cytomegalovirus exposure and HLA in healthy donors. The primer mix had 60 Vbeta and 13 Jbeta primers. The assay was immunoSEQ multiplex PCR, and TCRdb's table has in-frame clones only and misses some. The sample includes approximately 100,000 clones, approximately 64% of them seen just once. Material for sequencing was PBMCs. The receptors originated from a woman in her forties or fifties in good health and CMV-seronegative.

The rearrangement links TRBV6-5 to TRBJ2-2; D might be TRBD1 (5 bases). Germline lookup yields CDR1 MNHEY and CDR2 SVGAGI. Trimming removed 6 bases from V and 6 bases from J, with 11 bases in between. The CDR3 consists of 13 residues. CDR3 sequence (DNA): TGTGCCAGCAGGCCTTCACAGGCCGGGGAGCTGTTTTTT. Translated: CASRPSQAGELFF.

The chain employs TRBV6-6 and TRBJ1-2; no clear D. The germline V gene has CDR1 MNHNY and CDR2 SVGAGI (reference sequence). The CDR3 has 13 residues. The V end lost 2 bases, the J end lost 2 bases, and 6 bases lay between the germline ends. Here the CDR3 reads CASSYPGNYGYTF. The CDR3 bases are TGTGCCAGCAGTTACCCAGGAAACTATGGCTACACCTTC.

The chain has TRBV18 and TRBJ1-4; D uncertain. V was clipped by 3 bases and J by 1 base, with 9 bases between them. The CDR3 spans 15 residues. The germline V gene encodes CDR1 KGHSH and CDR2 LQKENI. CDR3 region: CASSPQGRTNEKLFF. CDR3 bases: TGTGCCAGCTCACCTCAAGGGAGAACTAATGAAAAACTGTTTTTT.

The V call is TRBV30, the J call TRBJ2-7; 7 nucleotides agree with TRBD1. From germline, CDR1 is GTSNPN and CDR2 SVGIG (reference sequence). The V gene end was trimmed by 2 bases and the J gene end by 5 bases; junction bases not matched to a gene: 3. This CDR3 region has 12 residues. CDR3 residues: CAWSRGGNEQYF. The CDR3 nucleotides are TGTGCCTGGAGTAGAGGGGGCAACGAGCAGTACTTC.

The rearrangement uses TRBV6-5 and TRBJ2-1; 12 nucleotides agree with TRBD2. Germline V gives CDR1 MNHEY, CDR2 SVGAGI. With V trimmed by 4 bases and J by 4 bases, 2 bases remained unmatched. This CDR3 spans 15 amino acids. The CDR3 sequence: CASSWTSGEYNEQFF. Here the CDR3 DNA reads TGTGCCAGCAGTTGGACTAGCGGGGAATACAATGAGCAGTTCTTC.

The V call is TRBV19, the J call TRBJ1-5; D call uncertain. Trimming pared 10 bases from V and 0 bases from J, leaving 13 bases between. CDR1 is LNHDA and CDR2 is SQIVND in the germline V gene (reference sequence). CDR3 length equals 14 residues. The CDR3 coding sequence is TGTGCCACCTCATCCCGGGATAGCAATCAGCCCCAGCATTTT. The encoded protein is CATSSRDSNQPQHF. The full variable domain, with the rest looked up from reference TRBV19 and TRBJ1-5, is DGGITQSPKYLFRKEGQNVTLSCEQNLNHDAMYWYRQDPGQGLRLIYYSQIVNDFQKGDIAEGYSVSREKKESFPLTVTSAQKNPTAFYLCATSSRDSNQPQHFGDGTRLSIL.

V usage is TRBV19 and J usage is TRBJ2-5; the D gene is possibly TRBD1 (5 bases). Germline V gene lookup returns CDR1 LNHDA and CDR2 SQIVND (reference sequence). Trimming removed 5 bases at V and 4 bases at J, with 17 bases between. This CDR3 has 15 amino acids. The CDR3: CASSPLGERLETQYF. In DNA form, the CDR3 reads TGTGCCAGTAGTCCGCTAGGGGAACGCCTAGAGACCCAGTACTTC.

The V call is TRBV7-2, the J call TRBJ2-5; TRBD2 aligns across 9 bases. The germline V gene has CDR1 SGHTA and CDR2 FQGNSA. This CDR3 has 15 amino acids. V trimming: 0 bases; J trimming: 2 bases; junction bases outside the gene matches: 1. As DNA, the CDR3 is TGTGCCAGCAGCTTAGCTAGCGGGAGACAAGAGACCCAGTACTTC. Translating gives CASSLASGRQETQYF.

The chain combines TRBV7-9 with TRBJ2-7; D perhaps matches TRBD1 (5 bases). CDR1 is SEHNR and CDR2 is FQNEAQ in the germline V gene (reference sequence). The germline V and J ends were trimmed by 5 bases and 2 bases, with 10 bases remaining between them. CDR3 length: 13 amino acids. The CDR3 DNA sequence: TGTGCCAGCAGCCCTAGACAGCCCTACGAGCAGTACTTC. Its protein product is CASSPRQPYEQYF.

The chain employs TRBV15 and TRBJ1-5; D not resolved. The CDR3 contains 17 residues. Germline assignment: CDR1 LNHNV and CDR2 YYDKDF (reference sequence). Deletions cut 0 bases from V and 3 bases from J, with 15 bases between. The CDR3 reads CATSRDYPTELNQPQHF. The DNA of the CDR3 is TGTGCCACCAGCAGAGATTATCCTACAGAACTCAATCAGCCCCAGCATTTT.

The chain is built from TRBV19 and TRBJ2-7; 11 positions match TRBD2. Germline trimming cut 5 bases from V and 4 bases from J; bases unmatched to any gene: 4. The CDR3 contains 14 residues. Germline assignment: CDR1 LNHDA and CDR2 SQIVND (reference sequence). The CDR3 bases are TGTGCCAGTAGTGTGAGACTAGCGGGATACGAGCAGTACTTC. Encoded protein: CASSVRLAGYEQYF.

The J gene is TRBJ2-5, the V gene TRBV6-5; D possibly corresponds to TRBD1 (5 bases). The CDR3 has 14 residues. Germline V gene data show CDR1 as MNHEY and CDR2 as SVGAGI. The V end lost 5 bases, the J end lost 0 bases, and 10 bases lay between the germline ends. CDR3 nucleotides: TGTGCCAGCAGTACAGACAGTAACCAAGAGACCCAGTACTTC. Its translation is CASSTDSNQETQYF.

The CDR3 region has the DNA TGTGCCAGCTCACCACCTCTTGAGACCCAGTACTTC. It yields the protein CASSPPLETQYF. The chain combines TRBV18 with TRBJ2-5; D uncertain. Germline V gene lookup returns CDR1 KGHSH and CDR2 LQKENI. The CDR3 consists of 12 residues. Trimming pared 0 bases from V and 5 bases from J, leaving 4 bases between.

V and J are TRBV7-9 and TRBJ2-7; TRBD1 is a possible D gene (6 bases). The CDR3 has 13 residues. CDR1 and CDR2 from the germline V gene are SEHNR and FQNEAQ (reference sequence). Trimming removed 5 bases from V and 3 bases from J, with 11 bases in between. This CDR3 reads CASSQVTGYEQYF. The CDR3, as DNA: TGTGCCAGCAGCCAAGTGACAGGCTACGAGCAGTACTTC.

The chain links TRBV6-5 to TRBJ1-2; D uncertain. Germline-derived CDR1 and CDR2 are MNHEY and SVGAGI. This CDR3 has 13 amino acids. V was trimmed by 7 bases and J by 3 bases, leaving 12 bases between them. The CDR3 nucleotides are TGTGCCAGCAACCGAGGGCCAGACTATGGCTACACCTTC. Translation: CASNRGPDYGYTF.

This rearrangement joins TRBV4-2 to TRBJ1-5, with TRBD1 matching 8 bases. This CDR3 spans 16 amino acids. Per germline, CDR1 LGHNA and CDR2 YNFKEQ. After removal of 1 base from V and 0 bases from J, the junction contained 2 bases not matched to a gene. The CDR3 loop is CASSQGTGTSNQPQHF. CDR3 coding DNA: TGTGCCAGCAGCCAAGGGACAGGGACTAGCAATCAGCCCCAGCATTTT.

Remarks on this clone: A read error may account for a junction end that differs from germline. The chain carries TRBV4-1 and TRBJ1-2; maybe TRBD1 (6 bases). This CDR3 contains 13 residues. The germline CDR1 and CDR2 sequences are MGHRA and YSYEKL. The CDR3 loop is CACSALGAAGYTF. The CDR3, as DNA: TGCGCCTGCAGCGCACTGGGGGCGGCTGGCTACACCTTC.